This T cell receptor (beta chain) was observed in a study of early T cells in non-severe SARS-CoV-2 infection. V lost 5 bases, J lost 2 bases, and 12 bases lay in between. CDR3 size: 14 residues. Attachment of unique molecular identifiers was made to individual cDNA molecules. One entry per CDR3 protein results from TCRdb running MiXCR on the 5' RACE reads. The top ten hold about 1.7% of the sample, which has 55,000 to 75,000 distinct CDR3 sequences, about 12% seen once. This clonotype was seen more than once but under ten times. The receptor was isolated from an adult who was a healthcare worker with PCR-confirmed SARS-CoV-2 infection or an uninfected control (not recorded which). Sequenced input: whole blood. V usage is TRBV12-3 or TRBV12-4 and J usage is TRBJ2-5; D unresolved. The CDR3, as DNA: TGTGCCAGCAGTCCTTCCAGAGAACAAGAGACCCAGTACTTC. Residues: CASSPSREQETQYF.